A selection of T cell receptor beta chains follows, all from one sample in a study of blood T cell repertoires in COVID-19. The data were produced by immunoSEQ multiplex PCR, yet TCRdb's version contains in-frame clones alone and is incomplete. The sample lists approximately 450,000 clones, around 90% occurring once. The source material was PBMCs or T cells enriched from blood (not recorded which). These receptors were collected from a woman under 30 with acute COVID-19. The CDR3 runs from the conserved cysteine through the conserved F or W. A D gene is named only where the DNA matches it firmly. Rows give clone size only sometimes, using once, few, many, or a class for an expanded clone.

V gene	clone size	D gene	J gene	CDR3 DNA	CDR3 protein
TRBV7-3	.	.	TRBJ2-7	TGTGCCAGCAGCTTGGCAGGGTCCTACGAGCAGTACTTC	CASSLAGSYEQYF
TRBV29-1	.	.	TRBJ2-7	TGCAGCGTTGGTGGCAGGGGTTCCTACGAGCAGTACTTC	CSVGGRGSYEQYF
TRBV3-1/TRBV3-2	.	.	TRBJ2-3	TGTGCCAGCAGCCGTGATGCGAGCACAGATACGCAGTATTTT	CASSRDASTDTQYF
TRBV25-1	.	TRBD1	TRBJ2-5	TGTGCCAGCAGTGCATCGGGACAGCAAGAGACCCAGTACTTC	CASSASGQQETQYF
TRBV7-9	.	.	TRBJ2-7	TGTGCCAGCAGCTTCGACGGCGGGGGCGAAATCAGGCAGTACTTC	CASSFDGGGEIRQYF
TRBV19	.	.	TRBJ2-7	TGTGCCAGTAGTATGGCGGACAGACCCTCCTACGAGCAGTACTTC	CASSMADRPSYEQYF
TRBV7-9	.	TRBD2	TRBJ2-3	TGTGCCAGCAGCATCACCACCGGGACTAGGGCAACAGATACGCAGTATTTT	CASSITTGTRATDTQYF
TRBV18	once	TRBD1	TRBJ1-1	TGTGCCAGCTCACCGGACAGGGGGGGTATGAACACTGAAGCTTTCTTT	CASSPDRGGMNTEAFF
TRBV9	.	TRBD1	TRBJ1-2	TGTGCCAGCACCGGACAGGGGGCGAGCTATGGCTACACCTTC	CASTGQGASYGYTF
TRBV24-1	.	.	TRBJ2-7	TGTGCCACCGGGGGGAGCCTGAATTCTAGGCAGTACTTC	CATGGSLNSRQYF
TRBV5-4	.	.	TRBJ1-1	TGTGCCAGCAGCTTGTCGGGGGGAGTTGAAGCTTTCTTT	CASSLSGGVEAFF
TRBV4-3	.	TRBD1	TRBJ2-3	TGCGCCAGCAGCCAAGACGTACAGGGGGGTTTGGGAGATACGCAGTATTTT	CASSQDVQGGLGDTQYF
TRBV10-2	few	TRBD2	TRBJ2-7	TGCGCCAGCAGTGTCCAGGTCGGCGGGAGTAAGTACGAGCAGTACTTC	CASSVQVGGSKYEQYF
TRBV19	.	.	TRBJ2-5	TGTGCCAGTAGCACCCTAGACCAAGAGACCCAGTACTTC	CASSTLDQETQYF
TRBV29-1	.	TRBD1	TRBJ1-4	TGCAGCGCTGGGACAGGGGAAAAACTGTTTTTT	CSAGTGEKLFF
TRBV27	.	.	TRBJ1-1	TGTGCCAGCAGGGCCGGTAGCGCTGAAGCTTTCTTT	CASRAGSAEAFF
TRBV9	.	.	TRBJ2-3	TGTGCCAGCAGCCCCAGGGGCGCGTGGGCCGATACGCAGTATTTT	CASSPRGAWADTQYF
TRBV5-6	.	.	TRBJ1-1	TGTGCCAGCAGCTTCCGAGGGAACACTGAAGCTTTCTTT	CASSFRGNTEAFF
TRBV11-2	.	.	TRBJ1-2	TGTGCCAGCAGCTTCCTAGGGACACCTAACTATGGCTACACCTTC	CASSFLGTPNYGYTF
TRBV19	.	.	TRBJ1-2	TGTGCCAGTACCCCCACCCGACTACCAGTCCACACCTTC	CASTPTRLPVHTF
TRBV13	.	TRBD1	TRBJ1-1	TGTGCCAGCAGCTCCCCGGGACAGGGCGTGAACACTGAAGCTTTCTTT	CASSSPGQGVNTEAFF
TRBV4-1	.	TRBD2	TRBJ2-1	TGCGCCAGCAGCCAACCCCCGGGTAGCGGGGTCTCACATGAGCAGTTCTTC	CASSQPPGSGVSHEQFF
TRBV4-1	.	TRBD1	TRBJ2-1	TGCGCCAGCAGGGAAGGGGGCCTGTCCTACAATGAGCAGTTCTTC	CASREGGLSYNEQFF
TRBV10-3	.	TRBD2	TRBJ2-7	TGTGCCATCAGTGACGGGAGGTCCTCCTACGAGCAGTACTTC	CAISDGRSSYEQYF
TRBV6-5	.	.	TRBJ2-1	TGTGCCAGCAGAATTTACTGGGCGGGCAATGAGCAGTTCTTC	CASRIYWAGNEQFF
TRBV7-2	few	.	TRBJ1-4	TGTGCCAGCAGCTTAGCGCCGACTGCAACTAATGAAAAACTGTTTTTT	CASSLAPTATNEKLFF
TRBV7-9	.	.	TRBJ1-3	TGTGCCAGCAGCTTAGTCACAGGGACTGGAAACACCATATATTTT	CASSLVTGTGNTIYF
TRBV5-1	.	.	TRBJ2-1	TGCGCCAGCAGCCCCGGACGGACTTCCTACAATGAGCAGTTCTTC	CASSPGRTSYNEQFF
TRBV10-1	few	TRBD1	TRBJ1-5	TGCGCCAGCAAAGGGACAGGGTTATTAATACAGCCCCAGCATTTT	CASKGTGLLIQPQHF
TRBV14	.	.	TRBJ2-7	TGTGCCAGCAGCCAATATTACGGGTACGAGCAGTACTTC	CASSQYYGYEQYF
TRBV19	.	.	TRBJ1-6	TGTGCCAGTAGTATATCCCCAGGCAATAATTCACCCCTCCACTTT	CASSISPGNNSPLHF
TRBV6-5	once	.	TRBJ1-1	TGTGCCAGCCGGGCAGGGTCCACTGAAGCTTTCTTT	CASRAGSTEAFF
TRBV2	.	TRBD1	TRBJ2-2	TGTGCCAGCAGTGAAGCAGGGACAGGGATGAACACCGGGGAGCTGTTTTTT	CASSEAGTGMNTGELFF
TRBV10-3	few	.	TRBJ2-3	TGTGCCATCAGTGAGTGGGGAGAAGATACGCAGTATTTT	CAISEWGEDTQYF
TRBV10-2	.	.	TRBJ2-7	TGCGCCAGCAGTTCCGGGACCTACGAGCAGTACTTC	CASSSGTYEQYF
TRBV24-1	.	.	TRBJ2-5	TGTGCCACCAGTTCGGAGTGGGGGCCGGAGACCCAGTACTTC	CATSSEWGPETQYF
TRBV6-4	.	.	TRBJ2-7	TGTGCCAGCAGCCCCGACTGGCAAGAAGTCCACGAGCAGTACTTC	CASSPDWQEVHEQYF
TRBV5-1	many	TRBD1	TRBJ1-1	TGCGCCAGCAGGTCGGGACAGGGGAACACTGAAGCTTTCTTT	CASRSGQGNTEAFF
TRBV11-2	.	.	TRBJ1-6	TGTGCCAGCAGCTTAAGTCGGGCAGGGAATTCACCCCTCCACTTT	CASSLSRAGNSPLHF
TRBV9	.	TRBD1	TRBJ1-1	TGTGCCAGCAGCGTAGGGGGGACAGGTGAAGCTTTCTTT	CASSVGGTGEAFF
TRBV4-3	.	TRBD1	TRBJ1-3	TGCGCCAGCAGCCAGACAGGGTCCGGAAACACCATATATTTT	CASSQTGSGNTIYF
TRBV2	.	TRBD1	TRBJ1-2	TGTGCCAGCAGTGAAGACCGGGACAGTGGCTACACCTTC	CASSEDRDSGYTF
TRBV12-3/TRBV12-4	.	TRBD1	TRBJ1-5	TGTGCCAGCAGAGGACAGGGTGCTCAGCCCCAGCATTTT	CASRGQGAQPQHF
TRBV21-1	.	.	TRBJ2-7	TGTGCCAGCAGCAAAGCCTCAGATGCCTACGAGCAGTACTTC	CASSKASDAYEQYF
TRBV28	.	TRBD1	TRBJ2-7	TGTGCCTCGCGGACAGGTAGTTACGAGCAGTACTTC	CASRTGSYEQYF
TRBV2	.	TRBD1	TRBJ1-1	TGTGCCAGCAGAACGACAGGGGGGTACACTGAAGCTTTCTTT	CASRTTGGYTEAFF